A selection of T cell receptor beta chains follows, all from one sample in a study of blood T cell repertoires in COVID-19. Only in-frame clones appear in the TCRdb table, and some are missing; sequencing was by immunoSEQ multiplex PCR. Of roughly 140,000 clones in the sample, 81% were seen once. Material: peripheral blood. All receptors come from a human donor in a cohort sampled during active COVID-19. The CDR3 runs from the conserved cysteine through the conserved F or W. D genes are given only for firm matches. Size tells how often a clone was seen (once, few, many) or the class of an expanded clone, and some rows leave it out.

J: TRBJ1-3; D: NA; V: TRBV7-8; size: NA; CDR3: CASSFTYSGNTIYF; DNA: TGTGCCAGCAGCTTTACATACAGTGGAAACACCATATATTTT
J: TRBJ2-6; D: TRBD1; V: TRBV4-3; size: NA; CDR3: CASSQVFQGAAGANVLTF; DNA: TGCGCCAGCAGCCAAGTATTCCAGGGGGCAGCGGGGGCCAACGTCCTGACTTTC
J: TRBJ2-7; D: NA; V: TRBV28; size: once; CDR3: CASSPLEGSEQYF; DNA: TGTGCCAGCAGTCCCTTAGAGGGATCCGAGCAGTACTTC
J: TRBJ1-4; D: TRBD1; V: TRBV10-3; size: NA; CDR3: CAIRGTATNEKLFF; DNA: TGTGCCATCAGGGGGACAGCAACTAATGAAAAACTGTTTTTT
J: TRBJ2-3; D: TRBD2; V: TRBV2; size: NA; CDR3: CASTLTSGTDTQYF; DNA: TGTGCCAGCACTCTCACTAGCGGCACAGATACGCAGTATTTT
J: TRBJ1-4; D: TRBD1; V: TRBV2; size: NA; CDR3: CASSRQGSNEKLFF; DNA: TGTGCCAGCAGCCGACAGGGGTCTAATGAAAAACTGTTTTTT
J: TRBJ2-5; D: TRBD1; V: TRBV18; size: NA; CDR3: CASSEGQPQETQYF; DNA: TGTGCCAGCTCAGAGGGACAGCCCCAAGAGACCCAGTACTTC
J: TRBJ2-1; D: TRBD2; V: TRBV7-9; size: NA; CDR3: CASSAGGAGGPEQFF; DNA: TGTGCCAGCAGCGCGGGAGGGGCGGGAGGCCCCGAGCAGTTCTTC
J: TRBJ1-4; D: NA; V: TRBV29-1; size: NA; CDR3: CSVGPRGNEKLFF; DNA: TGCAGCGTTGGTCCGCGGGGTAATGAAAAACTGTTTTTT
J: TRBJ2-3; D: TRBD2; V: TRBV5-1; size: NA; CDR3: CASSLGTSGSADTQYF; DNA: TGCGCCAGCAGCTTGGGGACTAGCGGGAGCGCAGATACGCAGTATTTT
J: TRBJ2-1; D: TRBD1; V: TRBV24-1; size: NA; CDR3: CATSDWDSSNEQFF; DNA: TGTGCCACCAGTGATTGGGACAGCTCCAATGAGCAGTTCTTC
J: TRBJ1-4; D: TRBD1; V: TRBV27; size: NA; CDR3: CASRKGQTNEKLFF; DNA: TGTGCCAGCCGCAAGGGACAGACTAATGAAAAACTGTTTTTT
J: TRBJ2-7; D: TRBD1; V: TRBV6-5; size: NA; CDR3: CASGRRDRPYEQYF; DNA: TGTGCCAGCGGCCGCCGGGACAGACCATACGAGCAGTACTTC
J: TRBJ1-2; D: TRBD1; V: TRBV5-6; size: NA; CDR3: CASSLTGTGAGSGYTF; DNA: TGTGCCAGCAGCTTGACCGGGACAGGGGCCGGGAGTGGCTACACCTTC
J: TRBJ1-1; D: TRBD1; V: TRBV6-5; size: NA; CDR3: CASRPTGTNTEAFF; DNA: TGTGCCAGCAGACCGACAGGGACCAACACTGAAGCTTTCTTT
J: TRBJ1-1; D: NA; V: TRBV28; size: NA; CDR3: CASKRANTEAFF; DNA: TGTGCCAGCAAGCGGGCGAACACTGAAGCTTTCTTT
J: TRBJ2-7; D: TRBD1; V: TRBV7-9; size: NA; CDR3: CASSLGDRSSYEQYF; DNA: TGTGCCAGCAGCTTGGGGGACAGAAGCTCCTACGAGCAGTACTTC
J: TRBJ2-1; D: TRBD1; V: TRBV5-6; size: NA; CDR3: CASRRGQGYEQFF; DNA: TGTGCCAGCAGACGGGGACAGGGGTATGAGCAGTTCTTC
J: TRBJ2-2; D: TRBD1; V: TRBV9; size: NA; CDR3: CASSLGTGYDTGELFF; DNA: TGTGCCAGCAGCCTAGGGACAGGGTATGACACCGGGGAGCTGTTTTTT
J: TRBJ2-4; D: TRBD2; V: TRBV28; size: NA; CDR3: CASSLISGGITKNIQYF; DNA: TGTGCCAGCAGTTTAATCTCCGGGGGGATAACCAAAAACATTCAGTACTTC
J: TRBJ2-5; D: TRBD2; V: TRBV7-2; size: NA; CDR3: CASSPRLAGDFKETQYF; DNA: TGTGCCAGCAGCCCCCGACTAGCGGGAGACTTTAAAGAGACCCAGTACTTC
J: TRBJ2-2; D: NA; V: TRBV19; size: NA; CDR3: CASSIAGVGGELFF; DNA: TGTGCCAGTAGTATAGCGGGGGTCGGCGGGGAGCTGTTTTTT
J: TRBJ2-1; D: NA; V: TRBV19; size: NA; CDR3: CASSMFGGSYNEQFF; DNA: TGTGCCAGTAGTATGTTCGGAGGCTCCTACAATGAGCAGTTCTTC
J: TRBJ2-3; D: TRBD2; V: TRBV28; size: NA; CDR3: CASSTRTSGRTDTQYF; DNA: TGTGCCAGCAGTACGCGGACTAGCGGGAGGACAGATACGCAGTATTTT
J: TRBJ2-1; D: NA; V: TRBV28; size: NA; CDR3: CASRLGPRGNEQFF; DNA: TGTGCCAGCAGATTGGGGCCCAGGGGCAATGAGCAGTTCTTC
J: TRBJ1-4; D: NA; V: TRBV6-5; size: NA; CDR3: CASSQGPGNEKLFF; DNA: TGTGCCAGCAGCCAGGGGCCCGGTAATGAAAAACTGTTTTTT
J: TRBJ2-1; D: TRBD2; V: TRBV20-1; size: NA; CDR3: CSASAFGLADNEQFF; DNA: TGCAGTGCTAGTGCCTTTGGGCTAGCGGACAATGAGCAGTTCTTC
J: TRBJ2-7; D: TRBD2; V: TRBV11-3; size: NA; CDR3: CASSLGGSSYEQYF; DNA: TGTGCCAGCAGCTTAGGCGGGAGTTCGTACGAGCAGTACTTC
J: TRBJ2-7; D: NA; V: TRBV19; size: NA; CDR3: CASSIDPVSYEQYF; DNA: TGTGCCAGTAGTATAGATCCAGTTTCCTACGAGCAGTACTTC